This passage covers 25 T cell receptor beta chains from one sample sequenced in a study of blood T cell repertoires in COVID-19. This table comes from immunoSEQ multiplex PCR, and its TCRdb copy is limited to in-frame clones, with some not included. The sample holds 95,000 to 110,000 clones, roughly nine tenths seen once. The sequenced material came from peripheral blood. These receptors were obtained from a human donor in a cohort sampled during active COVID-19.

The chain joins TRBV5-1 to TRBJ1-1; 9 bases match TRBD1. J was trimmed by 5 bases and V by 0 bases; bases with no gene match: 5. The length of the CDR3 is 15 residues. CDR1 SGHRS and CDR2 YFSETQ come from the germline V gene. CDR3 DNA sequence: TGCGCCAGCAGCTTGGGGACAGGGGCTCGGACTGAAGCTTTCTTT. This sequence encodes CASSLGTGARTEAFF.

This chain joins TRBV6-2 or TRBV6-3 and TRBJ1-1, with 8 nucleotides matching TRBD1. The CDR3 runs 15 residues. The germline gives CDR1 MNHEY, CDR2 SVGEGT. V was clipped by 6 bases and J by 0 bases; unmatched bases: 6. The CDR3, as DNA: TGTGCCAGCAGCAGACAGGGGTACATGAACACTGAAGCTTTCTTT. The encoded protein is CASSRQGYMNTEAFF.

The chain links TRBV7-2 to TRBJ1-6; the D is unclear. The CDR3 sequence is 15 residues long. Germline values: CDR1 SGHTA, CDR2 FQGNSA. Trimming removed 2 bases from V and 2 bases from J, with 7 bases in between. CDR3 nucleotide sequence: TGTGCCAGCAGCTTATTATCTACCTATAATTCACCCCTCCACTTT. It yields the protein CASSLLSTYNSPLHF.

For this clone: Its ends do not fully match the called genes, so a read error is possible. The sample holds other DNA sequences that translate to the same CDR3. This sequence joins TRBV6-5 and TRBJ2-2; D possibly corresponds to TRBD1 (6 bases). Germline assignment: CDR1 MNHEY and CDR2 SVGAGI. The CDR3 has 15 residues. The CDR3 region is CASSRGRVNTGELFF. As DNA, the CDR3 is TGTGCCAGCAGCAGGGGACGGGTTAACACCGGGGAACTGTTTTTT.

This clone was recorded only once. V gene TRBV4-1 combines with J gene TRBJ2-4, with a possible D match to TRBD1 (5 bases). Trimming shortened V by 2 bases and J by 6 bases, and 8 bases separated the two germline ends. The germline V gene encodes CDR1 MGHRA and CDR2 YSYEKL. The CDR3 runs to 13 residues. The CDR3 DNA is TGCGCCAGCAGCCAACCCGACAGAAACATTCAGTACTTC. Its protein product is CASSQPDRNIQYF.

The chain is built from TRBV6-1 and TRBJ2-6; tentative D call: TRBD1 (6 bases). V was trimmed by 2 bases and J by 0 bases, leaving 17 bases between them. The CDR3 loop spans 19 amino acids. Looked up from germline, CDR1 is MNHNS and CDR2 is SASEGT. The CDR3 region has the DNA TGTGCCAGCAGTGAAACATGGACAGCCACGCTCTCTGGGGCCAACGTCCTGACTTTC. Translating it yields CASSETWTATLSGANVLTF.

The rearrangement uses TRBV29-1 and TRBJ2-3, with 12 positions matching TRBD2. J lost 0 bases, V lost 3 bases, and 7 bases had no gene match. CDR3 length: 17 residues. The germline gives CDR1 SQVTM, CDR2 ANQGSEA. CDR3 bases: TGCAGCGTTGACGGCCTAGCGGGGGGGCTTAGCACAGATACGCAGTATTTT. It is translated as CSVDGLAGGLSTDTQYF.

V usage is TRBV18 and J usage is TRBJ1-1; D call uncertain. CDR1 and CDR2 from the germline V gene are KGHSH and LQKENI. CDR3 length: 14 residues. V was cut by 3 bases and J by 1 base, with 9 bases left in between. The CDR3 region has the DNA TGTGCCAGCTCACCGATGAGTAGGAACACTGAAGCTTTCTTT. As protein: CASSPMSRNTEAFF.

V is TRBV15 and J is TRBJ1-5; D remains ambiguous. Germline V gene lookup returns CDR1 LNHNV and CDR2 YYDKDF (reference sequence). Trimming cost V 0 bases and J 9 bases, with 18 bases left between them. The CDR3 consists of 16 residues. The CDR3 spells CATSRDSPLFGLPQHF. The DNA of the CDR3 is TGTGCCACCAGCAGAGACAGCCCACTATTTGGTTTGCCCCAGCATTTT.

V and J are TRBV9 and TRBJ1-2; 8 bases are shared with TRBD1. Germline lookup yields CDR1 SGDLS and CDR2 YYNGEE. The V and J ends lost 4 bases and 4 bases, in that order; junction bases with no gene match: 9. The CDR3 covers 15 residues. For the CDR3, the DNA is TGTGCCAGCAGCTTCTGGGACAGGTCCCTCTATGGCTACACCTTC. It translates to CASSFWDRSLYGYTF.

The rearrangement links TRBV27 to TRBJ2-1; 10 bases are a match to TRBD2. The trim removed 6 bases at V and 6 bases at J, leaving 8 bases unmatched. The CDR3 contains 15 residues. Germline CDR1 is MNHEY and CDR2 is SMNVEV (reference sequence). The CDR3 here is CASSPLRTSGNEQFF. Written as DNA, the CDR3 is TGTGCCAGCAGCCCCCTCCGGACTAGCGGCAATGAGCAGTTCTTC.

The V gene is TRBV18, the J gene TRBJ1-1; 7 bases are shared with TRBD1. The CDR3 extends over 14 amino acids. V shed 5 bases, J shed 6 bases, and the junction held 9 bases outside the gene matches. Germline assignment: CDR1 KGHSH and CDR2 LQKENI. CDR3 coding DNA: TGTGCCAGCTCAGGACCGGGACAGATATCTGAAGCTTTCTTT. It translates to CASSGPGQISEAFF.

This chain links TRBV7-2 with TRBJ2-1, with D hard to call. Trimming pared 0 bases from V and 4 bases from J, leaving 10 bases between. Germline CDR1 and CDR2: SGHTA and FQGNSA. The CDR3 extends over 15 amino acids. This CDR3 is CASSLAWSSYNEQFF. The DNA of the CDR3 is TGTGCCAGCAGCTTAGCTTGGTCTAGTTACAATGAGCAGTTCTTC.

The chain joins TRBV25-1 to TRBJ1-1; possible D gene TRBD1, 5 bases. From germline, CDR1 is MGHDK and CDR2 SYGVNS. V was shortened by 1 base and J by 5 bases, with 14 bases between the two germline ends. The CDR3 has 15 amino acids. CDR3 sequence: CASSEWGKFGTEAFF. The CDR3, as DNA: TGTGCCAGCAGTGAATGGGGCAAATTCGGGACTGAAGCTTTCTTT.

The genes are TRBV12-2 and TRBJ1-2; the table's D call TRBD1 went unverified against the DNA. TRBV12-2 is designated a pseudogene. This CDR3 region has 16 residues. The CDR3 DNA reads as TGTGCAAGTCGCTTAATCGACAGGGATAAGTCCTATGGCTACACCTTC. Translation: CASRLIDRDKSYGYTF.

This clone was seen just once. V gene TRBV9 combines with J gene TRBJ2-1; TRBD1 might be the D (5 bases). Germline V CDR1 and CDR2: SGDLS, YYNGEE. The CDR3 extends over 15 amino acids. Trimming took 0 bases from V and 7 from J, leaving 14 bases between them. CDR3 in amino acids: CASSVGPGPGNEQFF. As DNA, the CDR3 is TGTGCCAGCAGCGTAGGGCCAGGGCCTGGGAATGAGCAGTTCTTC.

This chain uses TRBV27 with TRBJ1-5; tentative D call: TRBD1 (5 bases). Germline assignment: CDR1 MNHEY and CDR2 SMNVEV (reference sequence). The ends were cut back, 3 bases at V and 4 bases at J, with 10 bases in the middle. There are 14 residues in the CDR3. Here the CDR3 reads CASSFDSPNQPQHF. The CDR3 DNA reads as TGTGCCAGCAGTTTCGACAGCCCAAATCAGCCCCAGCATTTT.

The chain has TRBV6-5 and TRBJ2-2; 7 bases fit TRBD1. The CDR3 has 13 residues. The germline gives CDR1 MNHEY, CDR2 SVGAGI. V lost 6 bases and J lost 6; bases outside the gene matches: 4. In DNA form, the CDR3 reads TGTGCCAGCAGCACCGGACAGGCCGGGGAGCTGTTTTTT. It is translated as CASSTGQAGELFF.

This sequence joins TRBV5-1 and TRBJ2-7; D perhaps matches TRBD2 (5 bases). Germline assignment: CDR1 SGHRS and CDR2 YFSETQ. V lost 4 bases and J 6 bases, leaving 14 bases between the germline ends. This CDR3 spans 13 amino acids. CDR3 coding DNA: TGCGCCAGCAGCCCCACTAGTCACCGCGAGCAGTACTTC. Protein: CASSPTSHREQYF.

This chain joins TRBV5-4 and TRBJ2-1; D is possibly TRBD2 (5 bases). V was trimmed by 4 bases and J by 8 bases, leaving 10 bases between them. CDR3 size: 12 residues. CDR1 is SGHNT, CDR2 YYREEE, per germline (reference sequence). CDR3 region: CASSLEGYEQFF. CDR3 sequence (DNA): TGTGCCAGCAGCCTAGAGGGTTATGAGCAGTTCTTC.

The V call is TRBV7-6, the J call TRBJ1-1; TRBD1 might be the D (6 bases). CDR1 is SGHVS, CDR2 FNYEAQ, per germline. Trimming pared 5 bases from V and 1 base from J, leaving 11 bases between. The CDR3 spans 14 residues. CDR3 DNA: TGTGCCAGCAGCCAACAGGGCCCGAACACTGAAGCTTTCTTT. It codes for CASSQQGPNTEAFF. Full variable domain (outside the CDR3, taken from reference TRBV7-6 and TRBJ1-1): GAGVSQSPRYKVTKRGQDVALRCDPISGHVSLYWYRQALGQGPEFLTYFNYEAQQDKSGLPNDRFSAERPEGSISTLTIQRTEQRDSAMYRCASSQQGPNTEAFFGQGTRLTVV.

The chain carries TRBV6-2 or TRBV6-3 and TRBJ2-3; the match to TRBD2 covers 11 bases. J gave up 4 bases and V 0 bases, and 6 bases lay outside the gene matches. There are 17 residues in the CDR3. Germline CDR1 reads MNHEY; CDR2 reads SVGEGT. CDR3 DNA sequence: TGTGCCAGCAGTTACTCTTTGACTAGCGGGAAGGCAGATACGCAGTATTTT. Residues: CASSYSLTSGKADTQYF.

The rearrangement uses TRBV5-6 and TRBJ1-3, with TRBD1 as a possible D gene (5 bases). Per germline, CDR1 SGHDT and CDR2 YYEEEE. The CDR3 is 18 amino acids. Trimming left V 4 bases short and J 3 bases short, with 23 bases between. The CDR3 nucleotides are TGTGCCAGCAGCCTGGACACGGAGAGATTCCTGGGTGGAAACACCATATATTTT. Amino acids: CASSLDTERFLGGNTIYF.

The V call is TRBV11-2, the J call TRBJ1-2; D perhaps matches TRBD1 (6 bases). The CDR3 length is 18 residues. Germline V gives CDR1 SGHAT, CDR2 FQNNGV. V gave up 0 bases and J gave up 0 bases, with 17 bases separating them. CDR3 nucleotide sequence: TGTGCCAGCAGCTTAGATCCCGACAGGCCTCCCGCTAACTATGGCTACACCTTC. Amino acid sequence: CASSLDPDRPPANYGYTF.

The rearrangement links TRBV7-8 to TRBJ2-1; weak D call: TRBD2 (5 bases). V lost 2 bases, J lost 9 bases, and 8 bases lay in between. Per the germline V gene, CDR1 is SGHVS and CDR2 is FQNEAQ. The CDR3 sequence is 12 residues long. CDR3 sequence reads: CASSLIGSEQFF. CDR3 coding DNA: TGTGCCAGCAGCTTAATAGGGAGTGAGCAGTTCTTC.